One sample yielded the 5 T cell receptor beta chains listed below, sequenced in a study of CD8 T cells in ankylosing spondylitis. Study conclusions and caveats: What appeared characteristic of ankylosing spondylitis blood was a TCR beta motif of about eight highly homologous variants.

TCRdb used MiXCR to reprocess the 5' RACE reads, holding one entry per CDR3 protein. The sample shows roughly 490,000 distinct CDR3 sequences, roughly 5% of them seen only once. Their cognate antigens are unknown. Sequenced input: blood, either unsorted or a sorted T cell fraction (not recorded which). The receptors come from a male donor with ankylosing spondylitis.

A few counts support this clonotype. This chain connects TRBV7-9 to TRBJ1-1; possible D gene TRBD1, 6 bases. With 5 bases removed from V and 1 base from J, the gap between germline ends came to 20 bases. The CDR3 runs 17 residues. The germline gives CDR1 SEHNR, CDR2 FQNEAQ (reference sequence). The CDR3 DNA follows: TGTGCCAGCAGCGTCTTGCCCCGGGGGGCAGGGAACACTGAAGCTTTCTTT. This gives the protein CASSVLPRGAGNTEAFF.

This clonotype was seen ten or more times. V gene TRBV6-2 or TRBV6-3 combines with J gene TRBJ1-1, with 8 bases matching TRBD1. This CDR3 comprises 13 residues. Germline-derived CDR1 and CDR2 are MNHEY and SVGEGT. After removal of 11 bases from V and 0 bases from J, the junction contained 5 bases not matched to a gene. The CDR3, as DNA: TGTGCCGCTTCGGGACAGGTGAACACTGAAGCTTTCTTT. It yields the protein CAASGQVNTEAFF.

The table lists this clonotype with a few counts. The rearrangement uses TRBV7-2 and TRBJ2-3; D unclear. CDR1 SGHTA and CDR2 FQGNSA come from the germline V gene. Trimming left V 2 bases short and J 2 bases short, with 8 bases between. The CDR3 is 14 amino acids. The CDR3 protein is CASSLRLYTDTQYF. CDR3 sequence (DNA): TGTGCCAGCAGCTTAAGACTGTACACAGATACGCAGTATTTT.

Ten or more counts support this clonotype. The CDR3 DNA is TGTGCCAGCAGCTTGAACAGGGGAGATGAAGCTTTCTTT. This codes for CASSLNRGDEAFF. V is TRBV7-2 and J is TRBJ1-1; 7 nucleotides line up with TRBD1. Germline loops: CDR1 SGHTA, CDR2 FQGNSA. CDR3 size: 13 residues. Trimming at V came to 3 bases and at J to 7 bases, leaving 5 bases not matched to a gene.

The chain joins TRBV11-2 to TRBJ1-2; the D gene is possibly TRBD1 (6 bases). Germline V CDR1 and CDR2: SGHAT, FQNNGV. Trimming took off 5 bases at V and 3 bases at J, with 16 bases between the two ends. This CDR3 is 15 amino acids long. CDR3 sequence reads: CASSETTGRDYGYTF. The CDR3 DNA is TGTGCCAGCAGCGAAACGACAGGTAGGGACTATGGCTACACCTTC.